This record concerns one T cell receptor (beta chain) sequence. Its antigen is currently not known. Base qualities are not provided; no much larger clone lies one nucleotide away. Whole blood was collected in K2EDTA tubes by collaborating institutions according to the institutions' own protocols. For TCRbeta analysis, collaborator samples were shipped as frozen whole blood, as isolated PBMCs, or as DNA extracted from either sample type. V was cut back by 6 bases and J by 6 bases, leaving a gap of 9 bases between them. Looking up the germline V gene (reference sequence) yields CDR1 MNHEY and CDR2 SMNVEV. CDR3 length: 12 amino acids, cysteine to phenylalanine. Of the read, only the CDR3 DNA is kept; its 36 bases are in frame from base 1. These data are taken from a study of blood T cell repertoires in COVID-19 (dated by TCRdb to about 2020). Looking at the study overall: Samples covering the acute and convalescent phases of COVID-19 were provided by collaborators in the United States, Italy and Spain. The material from the prospective study consisted of cDNA or gDNA derived from T cells, B-cell-depleted T cells, or PBMCs. Deeply sampled blood TCRbeta repertoires from subjects exposed to, actively infected with, or recovered from COVID-19 were included in the dataset. The repertoires were released in a freely available public database meant as a resource for research on the immune response to SARS-CoV-2. The samples were drawn from the first 160 participants of the ongoing ImmuneRACE study and from 1,200 or so subjects provided by 6 global collaborators. Sample metadata almost always included a de-identified subject ID, COVID-19 status, age in years and sex. Where available, HLA class I and class II types were taken from metadata supplied by the sample provider and were not determined by assay-based typing.

What the research found in general, with its limitations: The amount of clinical and demographic metadata varied by source and participant and was provided uncurated.

TCRbeta CDR3 regions were amplified from genomic DNA using the immunoSEQ Assay, a bias-controlled multiplex PCR. In the original analysis: The number of nucleated cells in each sample was estimated by amplification of reference gene primers within the assay. To quantify the absolute abundance of each unique TCRbeta CDR3 rearrangement, sequence reads were collapsed and filtered. For each sample, productive Simpson clonality was calculated as the square root of Simpson's diversity index over productive rearrangements. TCRdb obtained this table from immuneACCESS and retained in-frame rearrangements with V and J assigned. These tables miss some clones; where compared with another copy, unresolved V genes account for less than half of the shortfall, and the remainder is unexplained. That table is the source of V, J and clone size, and D and trimming were worked out from the DNA. This sample comprises 90,000 or so clones, roughly 86% of them detected only once. The ten largest clones capture roughly 25% of the sample.

Specimen: peripheral blood. The TCR originated in a human donor in a cohort sampled during active COVID-19. This sequence uses TRBV27 and TRBJ2-1, with an unclear D gene assignment. The CDR3 region has the sequence CASRFSPNEQFF. The nucleotide sequence reads TGTGCCAGCAGGTTTAGCCCCAATGAGCAGTTCTTC.